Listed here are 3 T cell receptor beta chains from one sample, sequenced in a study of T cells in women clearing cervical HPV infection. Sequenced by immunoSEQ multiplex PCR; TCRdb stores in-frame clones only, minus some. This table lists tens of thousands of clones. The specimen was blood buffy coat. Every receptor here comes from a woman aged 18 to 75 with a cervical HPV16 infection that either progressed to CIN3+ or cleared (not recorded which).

The CDR3 sequence is CAWRAIQGGYNEQFF. The sequenced CDR3 bases are TGTGCCTGGAGGGCAATTCAGGGTGGGTACAATGAG. This rearrangement joins TRBV30 to TRBJ2-1; possibly TRBD1 for D (5 bases). The CDR3 end falls 3 residues outside the read, so it is completed with the germline J gene. V was pared by 3 bases and J by 4 bases, with 16 bases between. This CDR3 region has 15 residues. The germline V gene encodes CDR1 GTSNPN and CDR2 SVGIG (reference sequence).

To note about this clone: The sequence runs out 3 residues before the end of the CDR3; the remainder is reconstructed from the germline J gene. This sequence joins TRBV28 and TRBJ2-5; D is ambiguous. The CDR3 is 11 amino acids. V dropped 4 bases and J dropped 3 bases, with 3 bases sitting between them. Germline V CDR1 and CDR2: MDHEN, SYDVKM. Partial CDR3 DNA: TGTGCCAGCAGTTCCAAAGAGACC. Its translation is CASSSKET. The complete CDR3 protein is CASSSKETQYF. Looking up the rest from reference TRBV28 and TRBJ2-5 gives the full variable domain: DVKVTQSSRYLVKRTGEKVFLECVQDMDHENMFWYRQDPGLGLRLIYFSYDVKMKEKGDIPEGYSVSREKKERFSLILESASTNQTSMYLCASSSKETQYFGPGTRLLVL.

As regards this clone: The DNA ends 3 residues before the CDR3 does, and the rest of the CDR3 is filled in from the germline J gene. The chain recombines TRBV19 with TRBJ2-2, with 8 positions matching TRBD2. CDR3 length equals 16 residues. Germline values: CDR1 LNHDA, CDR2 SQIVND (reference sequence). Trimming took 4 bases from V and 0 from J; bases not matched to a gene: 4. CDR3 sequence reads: CASSSLTSANTGELFF. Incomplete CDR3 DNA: TGTGCCAGTAGTAGCCTGACTAGCGCGAACACCGGGGAG.